This is a list of T cell receptor beta chains from one sample in a study of metastatic and nonmetastatic thyroid tumors. TCRdb re-analyzed the PCR reads using MiXCR. The sample gives fewer than 40,000 clones, roughly a third of which show up once; over 20% is in the top ten. The sample was tumor tissue. The receptors derive from a female donor with papillary thyroid cancer or a benign thyroid nodule (not recorded which). Some clones in this sample may be carry-over from other donors' samples. The conserved cysteine and the conserved F or W are not part of the CDR3 here. Fields, in order: V gene, clone size, CDR3 protein. Size values are once, few and many counts, or a class for expanded clones, and some rows have none.

>TRBV19|few
ASSPDRSNYGYT
>TRBV6-5|few
ASSYRNRGGSPLH
>TRBV6-1|large
ASRQRGPVTGELF
>TRBV11-2|-
ASSRGFIGAWNTGELF
>TRBV7-6|-
ASSSGSKEGSYEQY
>TRBV24-1|-
ATSDHPDQGNTGELF
>TRBV2|-
TSSEYRGSSGNTIY
>TRBV11-2|-
ASRRGRSYNEQF
>TRBV19|-
ASSIDAGAHQPQH
>TRBV11-2|-
ASTTRASTEAF
>TRBV6-2/TRBV6-3|-
ASSYTEQY
>TRBV7-8|few
ASSLLNTEAF
>TRBV11-2|-
ASSFSTVPGTCNQPQH
>TRBV6-2/TRBV6-3|-
ASSYRGLTNTEAF
>TRBV28|-
ASSSLEGYT
>TRBV6-6|-
ASSYAGTGRNSPLH
>TRBV19|-
ASSDPGRNQPQH
>TRBV20-1|-
SARRGATSGANVLT
>TRBV6-4|few
ASSETGENQPQH
>TRBV15|few
ATSRGDGPQETQY
>TRBV6-2/TRBV6-3|few
ASSYPTGRGTGELF
>TRBV7-3|-
ASSLIASGNYNEQF
>TRBV6-6|many
ASSYQGSTEAF
>TRBV28|-
ASREGRGWGYGYT
>TRBV19|-
ASSSPAGGGQPQH
>TRBV10-3|few
AISVGTDYNEQF
>TRBV11-2|-
ASSPGLAGGGYEQY
>TRBV6-4|-
ASSDGTGGTDTQY
>TRBV5-5|few
ASSLAGQNTDTQY
>TRBV6-2/TRBV6-3|few
ATAEQF
>TRBV28|-
ASSLGRGEQF
>TRBV5-1|-
ASSAGLGGTGELF
>TRBV6-1|-
ASKREGLAGETQY
>TRBV7-2|-
ASSLGNTIY
>TRBV24-1|few
ATSEDNEQF
>TRBV30|-
AWSVKLVYEQY
>TRBV10-3|-
DISELAGDYEQY
>TRBV28|few
ASSRRTGYYEQY
>TRBV28|-
ASRVQVGGYT
>TRBV5-1|-
ASSLGTASGYEQY
>TRBV12-3/TRBV12-4|few
ASSLLSIINTEAF
>TRBV10-3|-
AIRTGGDTGELF